Listed below are T cell receptor beta chains from one sample, sequenced in a study of radiotherapy plus CTLA-4 blockade in lung cancer. The assay was immunoSEQ multiplex PCR, and TCRdb's table has in-frame clones only and misses some. The data show over 80,000 clones, 83% seen once. The source was peripheral blood, collected from a patient treated with radiotherapy plus ipilimumab. These receptors all come from a human donor with non-small cell lung cancer who had stable disease on radiotherapy plus ipilimumab. Each CDR3 is given with its conserved first and last residue. Fields, in order: CDR3 length, D gene, V gene, clone size, J gene, CDR3 DNA, CDR3 protein. A D gene is named only where the DNA matches it firmly. The size of a clone is reported for some rows only, either as once, few or many, or as a class for expanded clones.

16	TRBD1	TRBV29-1	-	TRBJ2-3	TGCAGCGTTGAAGATCTTGTGAGGGGGCAGGGAGATACGCAGTATTTT	CSVEDLVRGQGDTQYF
14	-	TRBV23-1	-	TRBJ1-1	TGCGCCAGCAGTCAGTATTGCAGGAACACTGAAGCTTTCTTT	CASSQYCRNTEAFF
15	TRBD1	TRBV6-5	-	TRBJ1-2	TGTGCCAGCAGTCCTTATACAGGGGGCGAAGGGGGCTACACCTTC	CASSPYTGGEGGYTF
13	-	TRBV27	-	TRBJ1-2	TGTGCCAGCAGTTCCAGGGGTGCCTATGGCTACACCTTC	CASSSRGAYGYTF
15	TRBD2	TRBV13	-	TRBJ2-5	TGTGCCAGCCGTCTAGCGGGGGGGCCGGGCGAGACCCAGTACTTC	CASRLAGGPGETQYF
11	-	TRBV25-1	-	TRBJ1-1	TGTGCCAGCAGTTTGAACACTGAAGCTTTCTTT	CASSLNTEAFF
14	TRBD1	TRBV5-1	-	TRBJ2-2	TGCGCCAGCAGCCCGGTCCAGGGGGCCGGGGAGCTGTTTTTT	CASSPVQGAGELFF
11	-	TRBV11-2	-	TRBJ2-7	TGTGCCAGCAGTAGGACACCGTGGCAGTACTTC	CASSRTPWQYF
14	-	TRBV6-1	-	TRBJ1-5	TGTGCCAGTGCCGGATCATCCAACAATCAGCCCCAGCATTTT	CASAGSSNNQPQHF
15	TRBD1	TRBV5-1	-	TRBJ2-5	TGCGCCAGCAGCTTGGGATACACAGGGGCAGAGACCCAGTACTTC	CASSLGYTGAETQYF
14	-	TRBV2	-	TRBJ1-5	TGTGCCAGCACCGGACAGTCAAGCAATCAGCCCCAGCATTTT	CASTGQSSNQPQHF
14	-	TRBV9	-	TRBJ2-5	TGTGCCAGCAGCGTAGAAAACCTCCCGGGGACCCAGTACTTC	CASSVENLPGTQYF
16	-	TRBV7-9	-	TRBJ2-7	TGTGCCAGCAGCTTCTCCCCTCAGGGTAGCTCCTACGAGCAGTACTTC	CASSFSPQGSSYEQYF
16	TRBD2	TRBV2	-	TRBJ2-1	TGTGCCAGCAGTGAAGCACTAGCGGGGGTTTACAATGAGCAGTTCTTC	CASSEALAGVYNEQFF
14	TRBD1	TRBV11-3	-	TRBJ2-3	TGTGCCAGCAGCTTTGGGGACAGCCTAGATACGCAGTATTTT	CASSFGDSLDTQYF
16	-	TRBV5-1	-	TRBJ2-7	TGCGCCAGCAGCCCTGGGGTCGCGAGTGGGAACTACGAGCAGTACTTC	CASSPGVASGNYEQYF
14	-	TRBV18	-	TRBJ2-3	TGTGCCAGCTCACCACGGAGGGACACAGATACGCAGTATTTT	CASSPRRDTDTQYF
16	TRBD1	TRBV27	once	TRBJ2-2	TGTGCCAGCAGCTGGAAACAGGGGTTTAGCACCGGGGAGCTGTTTTTT	CASSWKQGFSTGELFF
16	-	TRBV6-5	-	TRBJ2-7	TGTGCCAGCAGTTACTCCCGGGACACCTACTCCTACGAGCAGTACTTC	CASSYSRDTYSYEQYF
15	TRBD2	TRBV10-1	-	TRBJ2-3	TGCGCCAGCGGACTAGCGGGAGGGCCAGGAGATACGCAGTATTTT	CASGLAGGPGDTQYF
13	-	TRBV7-3	-	TRBJ1-2	TGTGCCAGCAGCTTAATGGGGAACTATGGCTACACCTTC	CASSLMGNYGYTF
13	TRBD1	TRBV30	-	TRBJ1-5	TGTGCCTGGAGTGAGGGACAGGTTCAGCCCCAGCATTTT	CAWSEGQVQPQHF
14	TRBD1	TRBV28	-	TRBJ1-1	TGTGCCAGCAGTTCAACAGGGGTAGGAACTGAAGCTTTCTTT	CASSSTGVGTEAFF
16	TRBD2	TRBV7-6	few	TRBJ2-1	TGTGCCAGCAGCTTAAGCCCCTCGGGAGGGCGGAATGAGCAGTTCTTC	CASSLSPSGGRNEQFF
13	-	TRBV25-1	once	TRBJ1-3	TGTGCCAGCCTAATGAATTCGGGAAACACCATATATTTT	CASLMNSGNTIYF
14	TRBD2	TRBV4-2	once	TRBJ2-5	TGTGCCAGCAGCCTCACGGCGGGAGAAGAGACCCAGTACTTC	CASSLTAGEETQYF
12	-	TRBV7-6	once	TRBJ1-5	TGTGCCAGCAGCCCGTACAATCAGCCCCAGCATTTT	CASSPYNQPQHF
13	-	TRBV18	-	TRBJ1-1	TGTGCCAGCTCACCCAAGGATAACACTGAAGCTTTCTTT	CASSPKDNTEAFF
14	-	TRBV5-1	once	TRBJ1-1	TGCGCCAGCAGCTTTCAGGGCCTCGGCACTGAAGCTTTCTTT	CASSFQGLGTEAFF
13	-	TRBV27	-	TRBJ1-1	TGTGCCACTGCGGCAAGCGGGTGGACTGAAGCTTTCTTT	CATAASGWTEAFF
16	TRBD1	TRBV14	-	TRBJ1-5	TGTGCCAGCAGCCCAGTAACACGGACAGGGAGCAAGCCCCAGCATTTT	CASSPVTRTGSKPQHF
15	-	TRBV7-8	-	TRBJ2-7	TGTGCCAGCAGCTTAGAAAGGGGGTCCATCTACGAGCAGTACTTC	CASSLERGSIYEQYF
15	-	TRBV13	-	TRBJ2-7	TGTGCCAGCAGCTTAGTAGGGGATGGGGCCTACGAGCAGTACTTC	CASSLVGDGAYEQYF
14	TRBD1	TRBV27	-	TRBJ1-1	TGTGCCAGCAGTTCCCGGACAGGGGGCACTGAAGCTTTCTTT	CASSSRTGGTEAFF
14	TRBD1	TRBV5-4	-	TRBJ1-6	TGTGCCAGCAGCTTTGACAGGGGGCTCTCACCCCTCCACTTT	CASSFDRGLSPLHF
17	TRBD2	TRBV4-1	-	TRBJ2-3	TGCGCCAGCAGCCAAGGGCCAGCGGGGGCTAGCACAGATACGCAGTATTTT	CASSQGPAGASTDTQYF
17	-	TRBV27	once	TRBJ2-7	TGTGCCAGCAGTTTATTTAAGGTAGACGGGAGTAGCTACGAGCAGTACTTC	CASSLFKVDGSSYEQYF
14	-	TRBV2	-	TRBJ2-5	TGTGCCAGCAGGGAAATCGGGGTCCAAGAGACCCAGTACTTC	CASREIGVQETQYF
14	-	TRBV11-2	-	TRBJ2-7	TGTGCCAGCAGCTTACAACAGGGCACCCACGAGCAGTACTTC	CASSLQQGTHEQYF
15	TRBD1	TRBV13	-	TRBJ2-7	TGTGCCAGCAGCGCTACCGGGACAGGGGATAACGAGCAGTACTTC	CASSATGTGDNEQYF
13	-	TRBV10-3	-	TRBJ1-1	TGTGCCATCAGGGACGAAACGGGGACTGAAGCTTTCTTT	CAIRDETGTEAFF
14	-	TRBV9	-	TRBJ2-7	TGTGCCAGCAGCGTAGCCTCCCCCGGGAGCGAGCAGTACTTC	CASSVASPGSEQYF
16	TRBD2	TRBV5-1	-	TRBJ2-5	TGCGCCAGCAGCTGGGGGACTAGCTCGTACCAAGAGACCCAGTACTTC	CASSWGTSSYQETQYF
14	-	TRBV7-9	-	TRBJ2-5	TGTGCCAGCACCCCAGGTACGGGTAAAGAGACCCAGTACTTC	CASTPGTGKETQYF
13	-	TRBV10-3	-	TRBJ2-1	TGTGCCATCAGTCGGGGGGCCGGGGATGAGCAGTTCTTC	CAISRGAGDEQFF
15	-	TRBV7-3	-	TRBJ2-2	TGTGCCAGCAGCTTCAACAGGGGAGGGACCGGGGAGCTGTTTTTT	CASSFNRGGTGELFF
14	-	TRBV9	once	TRBJ1-3	TGTGCCAGCAGCGTAGAGGCACCTGGAAACACCATATATTTT	CASSVEAPGNTIYF
16	-	TRBV30	-	TRBJ1-6	TGTGCCTGGAGTGCACCGGACAGATCCTATAATTCACCCCTCCACTTT	CAWSAPDRSYNSPLHF
16	TRBD2	TRBV6-1	-	TRBJ2-3	TGTGCCAGCAGTGAAAGAGCGGGGCGAAGCACAGATACGCAGTATTTT	CASSERAGRSTDTQYF
16	TRBD2	TRBV30	-	TRBJ2-1	TGTGCCTGGAGTCCTGTAGCGGGAGGTTCCTACAATGAGCAGTTCTTC	CAWSPVAGGSYNEQFF
12	-	TRBV9	-	TRBJ2-7	TGTGCCAGCAGCCCTCCCTCCTACGAGCAGTACTTC	CASSPPSYEQYF
13	-	TRBV5-1	-	TRBJ2-5	TGCGCCAGCAGCCTTAATTCGGAGGGGACCCAGTACTTC	CASSLNSEGTQYF
14	TRBD1	TRBV30	once	TRBJ1-5	TGTGCCTGGAGTCTCGGACAGGGCCCCCAGCCCCAGCATTTT	CAWSLGQGPQPQHF
11	-	TRBV20-1	-	TRBJ2-5	TGCAGTGCTAGACCAGGGGAGACCCAGTACTTC	CSARPGETQYF